The 24 T cell receptor beta chains listed next were all sequenced from one sample in a study of T-cell memory formation after mild COVID-19. Via MiXCR, TCRdb re-called the 5' RACE reads, giving one row per CDR3 protein. The table includes under 200,000 distinct CDR3 sequences, roughly 13% detected once. Sequencing was done on a sample of PBMCs or a T cell subset sorted from them (not recorded which). The receptors were gathered from a man younger than 35 who had mild COVID-19 (a few samples of this study predate the infection). Cell type and time point are not known.

V usage is TRBV29-1 and J usage is TRBJ2-7, with TRBD2 matching 11 bases. CDR1 is SQVTM, CDR2 ANQGSEA, per germline. The CDR3 contains 14 residues. The junction had 7 bases not matched to a gene; V was cut back by 6 bases and J by 3 bases. The CDR3 is CSVATSGGDYEQYF. The CDR3 coding sequence is TGCAGCGTAGCTACTAGCGGGGGAGACTACGAGCAGTACTTC.

The rearrangement uses TRBV6-4 and TRBJ2-3; TRBD2 aligns across 8 bases. V lost 6 bases to trimming and J lost 8 bases; unmatched junction nucleotides: 13. From germline, CDR1 is MRHNA and CDR2 SNTAGT. The CDR3 contains 15 residues. In nucleotides, the CDR3 is TGTGCCAGCAGCCCGGGTGCGGGGGGATCCGGTACGCAGTATTTT. Its protein product is CASSPGAGGSGTQYF.

V and J are TRBV6-1 and TRBJ2-2; 14 bases are a match to TRBD2. Trimming took 8 bases from V and 7 from J; bases not matched to a gene: 3. This CDR3 is 14 amino acids long. The germline V gene has CDR1 MNHNS and CDR2 SASEGT. The CDR3 sequence: CASRLAGGIGELFF. DNA of the CDR3: TGTGCCAGCCGACTAGCGGGGGGGATCGGGGAGCTGTTTTTT.

The chain links TRBV19 to TRBJ1-5; D call uncertain. CDR3 size: 13 residues. Germline-derived CDR1 and CDR2 are LNHDA and SQIVND (reference sequence). V gave up 0 bases and J gave up 6 bases, with 6 bases separating them. The CDR3 protein is CASSIDSGQPQHF. In DNA form, the CDR3 reads TGTGCCAGTAGTATAGATTCTGGTCAGCCCCAGCATTTT.

The chain carries TRBV20-1 and TRBJ2-3; 8 bases are a match to TRBD1. CDR3 length: 12 residues. CDR1 DFQATT and CDR2 SNEGSKA come from the germline V gene (reference sequence). Losses at the gene ends were 7 bases for V and 5 bases for J; bases not matched to a gene: 5. CDR3 protein: CSGQGIGDTQYF. The CDR3 nucleotides are TGCAGTGGACAGGGGATTGGAGATACGCAGTATTTT.

The table lists this clonotype with a few counts. The J gene is TRBJ2-2, the V gene TRBV28, with TRBD1 as a possible D gene (5 bases). Trimming cost V 3 bases and J 1 base, with 9 bases left between them. This CDR3 has 15 amino acids. Germline CDR1 MDHEN, CDR2 SYDVKM. For the CDR3, the DNA is TGTGCCAGCAGTTTCCAGGGAATGAACACCGGGGAGCTGTTTTTT. It yields the protein CASSFQGMNTGELFF.

The chain combines TRBV20-1 with TRBJ2-5; 9 bases align to TRBD2. With 5 bases clipped from V and 5 bases from J, the junction kept 6 bases outside the gene matches. The length of the CDR3 is 13 residues. Germline-derived CDR1 and CDR2 are DFQATT and SNEGSKA (reference sequence). DNA for the CDR3: TGCAGTGCTCATAGCGGGGGTAGCGAGACCCAGTACTTC. This sequence encodes CSAHSGGSETQYF.

The chain is built from TRBV7-6 and TRBJ2-1; weak D call: TRBD2 (7 bases). Germline V gene sequence: CDR1 SGHVS, CDR2 FNYEAQ. The V and J ends lost 5 bases and 12 bases respectively, with 17 bases between them. This CDR3 comprises 13 residues. CDR3 sequence reads: CASSHDGGRVQFF. CDR3 coding DNA: TGTGCCAGCAGCCACGACGGGGGGCGCGTGCAGTTCTTC.

The table lists this clonotype with a few counts. The rearrangement uses TRBV4-3 and TRBJ1-3; D gene uncertain. Per the germline V gene, CDR1 is LGHNA and CDR2 is YSLEER. The germline V and J ends were trimmed by 0 bases and 4 bases, with 13 bases remaining between them. This CDR3 contains 16 residues. CDR3 sequence: CASSQEGGRAGNTIYF. The DNA of the CDR3 is TGCGCCAGCAGCCAAGAGGGTGGGAGAGCGGGAAACACCATATATTTT.

J is TRBJ1-6 and V is TRBV27; D gene uncertain. V was clipped by 5 bases and J by 4 bases, with 6 bases between them. Per the germline V gene, CDR1 is MNHEY and CDR2 is SMNVEV (reference sequence). The CDR3 contains 13 residues. CDR3 in amino acids: CASSPYYNSPLHF. The CDR3 bases are TGTGCCAGCAGTCCGTATTATAATTCACCCCTCCACTTT.

J is TRBJ1-1 and V is TRBV28; D is unresolved. Trimming pared 5 bases from V and 0 bases from J, leaving 7 bases between. Germline lookup yields CDR1 MDHEN and CDR2 SYDVKM. The CDR3 has 13 residues. This CDR3 is CASSNSVNTEAFF. CDR3 DNA: TGTGCCAGCAGTAACTCGGTGAACACTGAAGCTTTCTTT.

This clonotype was seen ten or more times. The chain employs TRBV7-9 and TRBJ2-2; no reliable D call. In germline, CDR1 is SEHNR, CDR2 FQNEAQ (reference sequence). The CDR3 totals 15 residues. With 3 bases removed from V and 2 bases from J, the gap between germline ends came to 10 bases. The CDR3 DNA reads as TGTGCCAGCAGCTTTAGTATGATCAACACCGGGGAGCTGTTTTTT. Translated, it gives CASSFSMINTGELFF. The whole variable domain, filled in from reference TRBV7-9 and TRBJ2-2, reads DTGVSQNPRHKITKRGQNVTFRCDPISEHNRLYWYRQTLGQGPEFLTYFQNEAQLEKSRLLSDRFSAERPKGSFSTLEIQRTEQGDSAMYLCASSFSMINTGELFFGEGSRLTVL.

This chain joins TRBV21-1 and TRBJ1-5; the table's D call, TRBD1, was not checked against the DNA. TRBV21-1 is listed as a pseudogene. This CDR3 contains 12 residues. The CDR3 loop is CARGTGSQPQHF. DNA for the CDR3: TGTGCCAGGGGGACAGGTAGTCAGCCCCAGCATTTT.

The V and J genes are TRBV12-3 or TRBV12-4 and TRBJ2-3; D remains unclear. V was clipped by 3 bases and J by 1 base, with 8 bases between them. The CDR3 consists of 14 residues. For the CDR3, the DNA is TGTGCCAGCAGTTTCGGGTCTCGCACAGATACGCAGTATTTT. It translates to CASSFGSRTDTQYF.

This clonotype was recorded many times. The chain couples TRBV7-3 to TRBJ2-1; no reliable D call. The CDR3 totals 16 residues. Germline CDR1 SGHTA, CDR2 FQGTGA. Trimming removed 5 bases at V and 1 base at J, with 15 bases between. The CDR3 sequence: CASSPWSSGSYNEQFF. DNA for the CDR3: TGTGCCAGCAGCCCATGGTCGTCTGGGTCCTACAATGAGCAGTTCTTC.

The chain employs TRBV7-9 and TRBJ2-2; tentative D call: TRBD2 (5 bases). The CDR3 runs 11 residues. V was cut by 7 bases and J by 8 bases, with 8 bases left in between. Germline V gene sequence: CDR1 SEHNR, CDR2 FQNEAQ (reference sequence). The CDR3 DNA follows: TGTGCCAGCACCCCGGGAGGGGAGCTGTTTTTT. It codes for CASTPGGELFF.

The chain links TRBV18 to TRBJ1-5; D is ambiguous. CDR1 is KGHSH, CDR2 LQKENI, per germline. V was trimmed by 3 bases and J by 7 bases, leaving 16 bases between them. This CDR3 has 15 residues. The chain's CDR3 is CASSPRGSMSQPQHF. DNA of the CDR3: TGTGCCAGCTCACCTCGAGGGTCCATGAGCCAGCCCCAGCATTTT.

V gene TRBV9 combines with J gene TRBJ2-3; D call uncertain. CDR1 SGDLS and CDR2 YYNGEE come from the germline V gene. V was shortened by 0 bases and J by 4 bases, with 12 bases between the two germline ends. The CDR3 length is 15 residues. CDR3 nucleotides: TGTGCCAGCAGCGTAGGCCCGAAGGGCCCAGATACGCAGTATTTT. This translates into CASSVGPKGPDTQYF.

This clonotype was detected ten times or more. V gene TRBV20-1 combines with J gene TRBJ2-1; 12 bases align to TRBD2. The germline V gene encodes CDR1 DFQATT and CDR2 SNEGSKA (reference sequence). The V segment lost 6 bases and the J segment 3 bases; nucleotides outside the gene matches: 12. The CDR3 runs 17 residues. CDR3 DNA sequence: TGCAGTGCCCCAGGGACTAGCGGGTCCACCTACTACAATGAGCAGTTCTTC. Translating it yields CSAPGTSGSTYYNEQFF.

There are a few counts of this clonotype. This rearrangement joins TRBV20-1 to TRBJ2-3; a possible D gene is TRBD1 (6 bases). Germline V lookup: CDR1 DFQATT, CDR2 SNEGSKA (reference sequence). CDR3 length: 14 residues. Trimming cost V 6 bases and J 7 bases, with 20 bases left between them. The CDR3 protein is CSATTGGKGNTQYF. The CDR3 DNA reads TGCAGTGCCACGACAGGTGGGAAGGGAAATACGCAGTATTTT.

The V and J genes are TRBV5-1 and TRBJ1-1; D not resolved. CDR3 size: 12 residues. Germline V gene lookup returns CDR1 SGHRS and CDR2 YFSETQ. V gave up 4 bases and J gave up 8 bases, with 12 bases separating them. CDR3 in amino acids: CASSQEAGEAFF. In DNA form, the CDR3 reads TGCGCCAGCAGCCAGGAGGCAGGAGAAGCTTTCTTT. The full variable domain, completed using reference TRBV5-1 and TRBJ1-1, is KAGVTQTPRYLIKTRGQQVTLSCSPISGHRSVSWYQQTPGQGLQFLFEYFSETQRNKGNFPGRFSGRQFSNSRSEMNVSTLELGDSALYLCASSQEAGEAFFGQGTRLTVV.

This clonotype was observed at least ten times. CDR3 in amino acids: CSVAPAARDTQYF. The DNA for the CDR3 is TGCAGCGTTGCCCCAGCGGCTCGGGATACGCAGTATTTT. The V and J genes are TRBV29-1 and TRBJ2-3; possible D gene TRBD2, 5 bases. Trimming cost V 4 bases and J 6 bases, with 14 bases left between them. The CDR3 sequence is 13 residues long. The germline V gene encodes CDR1 SQVTM and CDR2 ANQGSEA.

The chain links TRBV29-1 to TRBJ1-4; a possible D gene is TRBD1 (6 bases). Between the trimmed V and J ends, which lost 6 bases and 6 bases, there was a span of 14 bases. The CDR3 sequence is 13 residues long. The V gene's germline CDR1 is SQVTM and CDR2 ANQGSEA. This CDR3 reads CSVGVGADEKLFF. The DNA of the CDR3 is TGCAGCGTGGGTGTGGGGGCCGATGAAAAACTGTTTTTT. The full variable domain, completed using reference TRBV29-1 and TRBJ1-4, is SAVISQKPSRDICQRGTSLTIQCQVDSQVTMMFWYRQQPGQSLTLIATANQGSEATYESGFVIDKFPISRPNLTFSTLTVSNMSPEDSSIYLCSVGVGADEKLFFGSGTQLSVL.

This clonotype showed up just a few times. J is TRBJ2-5 and V is TRBV5-1, with 10 nucleotides matching TRBD1. Germline loops: CDR1 SGHRS, CDR2 YFSETQ. Trimming removed 5 bases from V and 1 base from J; junction bases left unmatched: 8. The CDR3 extends over 16 amino acids. For the CDR3, the DNA is TGCGCCAGCAGACCCCGGGACAGGGGAGTCCAAGAGACCCAGTACTTC. This encodes CASRPRDRGVQETQYF.